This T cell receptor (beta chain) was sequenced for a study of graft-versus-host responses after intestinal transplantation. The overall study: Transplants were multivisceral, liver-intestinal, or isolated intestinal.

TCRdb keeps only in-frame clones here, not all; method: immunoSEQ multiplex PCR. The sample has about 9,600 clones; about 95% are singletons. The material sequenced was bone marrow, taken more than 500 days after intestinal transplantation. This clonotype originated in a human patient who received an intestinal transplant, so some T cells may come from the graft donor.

CDR3 region: CASSPLDGNPLYGYTF. CDR3 nucleotides: TGCGCCAGCAGCCCCCTGGACGGGAACCCTCTATATGGCTACACCTTC. The rearrangement uses TRBV5-1 and TRBJ1-2; D is unclear. CDR3 length: 16 residues. Deletions cut 4 bases from V and 5 bases from J, with 21 bases between. Germline CDR1 and CDR2: SGHRS and YFSETQ.